This T cell receptor beta chain was recovered during a study of cytomegalovirus exposure and HLA in healthy donors. Overall study results and limits: A subsequent analysis found that TCR clusters from the first cohort also tended to co-occur in the 120 or so validation repertoires, with about 93% of cluster scores above 0.

Using immunoSEQ multiplex PCR, the repertoire was profiled, and TCRdb retains in-frame clones only, with some absent. The repertoire holds about 120,000 clones, with over 75% as singletons. As concerns this clone: The antigen is undetermined.

Source material: PBMCs. This sequence was found in a young woman in good health and CMV-seronegative.

DNA for the CDR3: TGCGCCAGCAGCCAAGATGCCCTAAACTCGGGAAACACCATATATTTT. Translation gives CASSQDALNSGNTIYF. The chain has TRBV4-3 and TRBJ1-3; D is ambiguous. This CDR3 contains 16 residues. The V end was cut by 0 bases, the J end by 4 bases, with 13 bases between. The germline CDR1 and CDR2 sequences are LGHNA and YSLEER.